Shown below are 21 T cell receptor beta chains from a single sample sequenced in a study of T cell repertoires in cytomegalovirus infection. One entry per CDR3 protein, called by TCRdb with MiXCR from the reads. The table shows roughly 640,000 distinct CDR3 sequences, with 20% to 30% occurring only once. Sequences were obtained from CD8+ T cells from PBMCs. These receptors originate from a human donor in good health (CMV status not recorded). Some clones in this sample may be carry-over from other donors' samples.

This clonotype was counted at least ten times. The chain links TRBV7-6 to TRBJ2-5; 12 nucleotides match TRBD1. The CDR3 has 15 amino acids. V was pared by 5 bases and J by 4 bases, with 5 bases of the junction left unmatched. Germline values: CDR1 SGHVS, CDR2 FNYEAQ. CDR3 nucleotide sequence: TGTGCCAGCAGCCCCCGGGACAGGGGGCCAGAGACCCAGTACTTC. It yields the protein CASSPRDRGPETQYF.

This clonotype was counted at least ten times. V and J are TRBV7-9 and TRBJ2-7, with D unresolved. Germline CDR1 is SEHNR and CDR2 is FQNEAQ (reference sequence). Trimming pared 8 bases from V and 1 base from J, leaving 15 bases between. The CDR3 covers 14 residues. The CDR3 spells CASGPRAYSYEQYF. For the CDR3, the DNA is TGTGCCAGCGGTCCCAGAGCTTATTCCTACGAGCAGTACTTC.

This clonotype was seen ten or more times. The chain joins TRBV6-5 to TRBJ1-1; 7 positions match TRBD1. This CDR3 contains 18 residues. Per the germline V gene, CDR1 is MNHEY and CDR2 is SVGAGI. With 2 bases clipped from V and 0 bases from J, the junction kept 12 bases outside the gene matches. The CDR3 bases are TGTGCCAGCAGTTACGGCGAACCCCGAACAGGGGTGAACACTGAAGCTTTCTTT. Protein product: CASSYGEPRTGVNTEAFF.

This clonotype was picked up a small number of times. The chain carries TRBV6-1 and TRBJ1-6; D uncertain. The CDR3 has 14 residues. CDR1 MNHNS and CDR2 SASEGT come from the germline V gene. The V gene lost 6 bases and the J gene lost 5 bases, with 11 bases spanning the gap. Written as DNA, the CDR3 is TGTGCCAGCAGCCCTTCCGGGGATAATTCACCCCTCCACTTT. This gives the protein CASSPSGDNSPLHF.

The sample holds many counts of this clonotype. V usage is TRBV12-3 or TRBV12-4 and J usage is TRBJ2-2; D is undetermined. The CDR3 length is 11 residues. The V and J ends lost 7 bases and 6 bases respectively, with 6 bases between them. As DNA, the CDR3 is TGTGCCAGCATGAGACCCGGGGAGCTGTTTTTT. Protein: CASMRPGELFF.

The chain recombines TRBV6-5 with TRBJ1-1; D possibly corresponds to TRBD1 (5 bases). CDR1 and CDR2 (germline): MNHEY, SVGAGI. Trimming shortened V by 8 bases and J by 3 bases, and 19 bases separated the two germline ends. This CDR3 has 15 amino acids. CDR3: CASLERGGLDTEAFF. In DNA form, the CDR3 reads TGTGCCAGCCTCGAGAGGGGCGGATTGGACACTGAAGCTTTCTTT.

This clonotype has only one observation. The V and J genes are TRBV7-6 and TRBJ2-1; 9 positions agree with TRBD1. In germline, CDR1 is SGHVS, CDR2 FNYEAQ. CDR3 size: 17 residues. The V segment lost 5 bases and the J segment 8 bases; nucleotides outside the gene matches: 16. The chain's CDR3 is CASSPRIPGQGQDEQFF. Written as DNA, the CDR3 is TGTGCCAGCAGCCCGAGGATACCGGGACAGGGTCAGGATGAGCAGTTCTTC.

Only a few counts were recorded for this clonotype. The chain combines TRBV7-9 with TRBJ2-3, with D possibly matching TRBD2 (6 bases). Per germline, CDR1 SEHNR and CDR2 FQNEAQ (reference sequence). This CDR3 comprises 14 residues. Trimming took 5 bases from V and 2 from J, leaving 11 bases between them. CDR3: CASSPGTPTDTQYF. The CDR3 DNA follows: TGTGCCAGCAGCCCCGGGACTCCCACAGATACGCAGTATTTT. The full variable domain, its missing parts supplied by reference TRBV7-9 and TRBJ2-3, is DTGVSQNPRHKITKRGQNVTFRCDPISEHNRLYWYRQTLGQGPEFLTYFQNEAQLEKSRLLSDRFSAERPKGSFSTLEIQRTEQGDSAMYLCASSPGTPTDTQYFGPGTRLTVL.

The sample holds a few counts of this clonotype. The chain carries TRBV12-3 or TRBV12-4 and TRBJ2-7; D is ambiguous. The CDR3 covers 13 residues. V lost 7 bases and J lost 5, with 15 bases in between. The CDR3 loop is CASTPERSDEQYF. The CDR3 DNA reads TGTGCCAGCACCCCAGAGAGGTCGGACGAGCAGTACTTC.

The chain couples TRBV6-5 to TRBJ2-5; TRBD2 is a possible D gene (5 bases). Trimming cost V 2 bases and J 5 bases, with 15 bases left between them. The length of the CDR3 is 15 residues. The germline CDR1 and CDR2 sequences are MNHEY and SVGAGI. CDR3 loop: CASSYGGNSGETQYF. The CDR3 coding sequence is TGTGCCAGCAGTTACGGAGGCAATAGTGGGGAGACCCAGTACTTC.

In this sample, this clonotype turned up many times. The rearrangement uses TRBV7-8 and TRBJ1-1; no reliable D call. CDR3 length: 15 amino acids. Trimming removed 1 base at V and 4 bases at J, with 13 bases between. Germline V gene sequence: CDR1 SGHVS, CDR2 FQNEAQ. CDR3 residues: CASSLGRKGGTEAFF. The CDR3 nucleotides read TGTGCCAGCAGCTTAGGGAGAAAGGGAGGCACTGAAGCTTTCTTT. The variable domain in full, with the rest retrieved from reference TRBV7-8 and TRBJ1-1, is GAGVSQSPRYKVAKRGQDVALRCDPISGHVSLFWYQQALGQGPEFLTYFQNEAQLDKSGLPSDRFFAERPEGSVSTLKIQRTQQEDSAVYLCASSLGRKGGTEAFFGQGTRLTVV.

The chain links TRBV6-2 or TRBV6-3 to TRBJ2-2, with D perhaps TRBD2 (6 bases). V was shortened by 4 bases and J by 3 bases, with 21 bases between the two germline ends. The germline V gene has CDR1 MNHEY and CDR2 SVGEGT. The CDR3 contains 18 residues. Written as DNA, the CDR3 is TGTGCCAGCAGTTTCCCACTAGCAGAGGTTTCCGACACCGGGGAGCTGTTTTTT. Its protein is CASSFPLAEVSDTGELFF.

The rearrangement uses TRBV12-3 or TRBV12-4 and TRBJ2-6; D gene ambiguous. This CDR3 spans 16 amino acids. V dropped 4 bases and J dropped 2 bases, with 12 bases sitting between them. The CDR3 sequence: CASSSAGAAGANVLTF. The CDR3 DNA is TGTGCCAGCAGTTCGGCAGGTGCCGCTGGGGCCAACGTCCTGACTTTC.

This clonotype was observed at least ten times. V usage is TRBV28 and J usage is TRBJ1-1; D perhaps matches TRBD1 (6 bases). The germline V gene has CDR1 MDHEN and CDR2 SYDVKM. The ends were cut back, 3 bases at V and 4 bases at J, with 12 bases in the middle. The CDR3 consists of 14 residues. The CDR3 reads CASSLRGGGTEAFF. CDR3 sequence (DNA): TGTGCCAGCAGTTTGAGAGGGGGTGGCACTGAAGCTTTCTTT.

V and J are TRBV12-3 or TRBV12-4 and TRBJ1-2; a possible D gene is TRBD1 (5 bases). With 9 bases removed from V and 0 bases from J, the gap between germline ends came to 11 bases. The CDR3 covers 13 residues. The CDR3 spells CASQGGSNYGYTF. In nucleotides, the CDR3 is TGTGCCAGTCAGGGAGGCTCTAACTATGGCTACACCTTC.

In regard to this clonotype: Being one base from a much bigger clone, this may be a read error. V gene TRBV7-8 combines with J gene TRBJ2-3, with 13 bases aligning to TRBD2. Germline CDR1 and CDR2: SGHVS and FQNEAQ. CDR3 length: 17 residues. The CDR3 reads CVSSLAGLAGATDTQYF. The CDR3, as DNA: TGTGTCAGCAGCCTAGCCGGACTAGCGGGGGCCACAGATACGCAGTATTTT.

Note on this clonotype: A junction boundary mismatches the germline segment, possibly from a read error. The CDR3 nucleotides read TGTGTCAGCCAAAAGGTGTACACTGAAGCTTTCTTT. Encoded protein: CVSQKVYTEAFF. The chain employs TRBV28 and TRBJ1-1; D gene unclear. CDR3 length equals 12 residues. CDR1 and CDR2 (germline): MDHEN, SYDVKM.

This clonotype was observed many times. The chain links TRBV27 to TRBJ2-1; 10 positions match TRBD2. The length of the CDR3 is 16 residues. Germline CDR1 and CDR2: MNHEY and SMNVEV (reference sequence). V dropped 6 bases and J dropped 5; count of bases not matched to a gene: 10. CDR3 protein: CASSPPVAGGHNEQFF. The DNA for the CDR3 is TGTGCCAGCAGCCCCCCGGTAGCGGGGGGTCACAATGAGCAGTTCTTC.

CDR3 in DNA: TGTGCCAGCAGTCCTACGTGGCGGGGGGCCTACGAGCAGTACTTC. Amino acid sequence: CASSPTWRGAYEQYF. The chain links TRBV6-5 to TRBJ2-7, with 8 bases identical to TRBD2. The ends lost 5 bases at V and 2 bases at J; junction bases unmatched: 8. Germline lookup yields CDR1 MNHEY and CDR2 SVGAGI. The CDR3 loop spans 15 amino acids.

In this sample, this clonotype turned up many times. CDR3 in amino acids: CASSRTATNQPQHF. CDR3 bases: TGTGCCAGCAGTCGGACAGCCACAAATCAGCCCCAGCATTTT. V usage is TRBV27 and J usage is TRBJ1-5; the D gene is possibly TRBD1 (6 bases). Trimming pared 5 bases from V and 4 bases from J, leaving 12 bases between. CDR3 length equals 14 residues. Per the germline V gene, CDR1 is MNHEY and CDR2 is SMNVEV (reference sequence).

V usage is TRBV5-1 and J usage is TRBJ2-2; D is tentatively TRBD1 or TRBD2 (5 bases each). Germline values: CDR1 SGHRS, CDR2 YFSETQ. Trimming took 0 bases from V and 0 from J, leaving 9 bases between them. CDR3 length equals 16 residues. CDR3 in amino acids: CASSLEWDANTGELFF. The DNA for the CDR3 is TGCGCCAGCAGCTTGGAGTGGGACGCGAACACCGGGGAGCTGTTTTTT.